The TCR beta chain under discussion was sequenced for a study of T cells in Graves' hyperthyroidism and ophthalmopathy. Amplification targeted TCR beta CDR3 regions from RNA transcripts. First-round RT-PCR targeting the TCR CDR3 was performed with the HTBI primer set. TCRdb re-called the multiplex PCR reads with MiXCR, one entry per CDR3 protein. The sample includes a few hundred thousand distinct CDR3 sequences, just under 15% of them seen just once. V lost 0 bases to trimming and J lost 3 bases, with 16 bases between them. Germline V gives CDR1 SGHRS, CDR2 YFSETQ. The CDR3 is made up of 16 amino acids. General observations from the study: Most thyroid clonotypes that were expanded above 0.001 also turned up in blood.

This clonotype was counted at least ten times. Its antigen is still unknown. V is TRBV5-1 and J is TRBJ2-7; possibly TRBD2 for D (6 bases). The sequence was collected from a woman aged 25-40 years with Graves' hyperthyroidism. Material for sequencing was blood. CDR3 sequence: CASSLAREGRFYEQYF. The DNA for the CDR3 is TGCGCCAGCAGCTTGGCCCGGGAAGGGAGGTTCTACGAGCAGTACTTC.